Sequencing of this T cell receptor (beta chain) was carried out in a study of CXCR3-negative and CXCR3-positive naive CD8 T cells. On this clonotype itself: Its antigen remains unidentified.

Study-wide findings and caveats: Naive CXCR3-negative and CXCR3-positive cells had similar TRBV-TRBJ usage; memory differed. Naive cells with CXCR3 showed TRB CDR3s that were more hydrophobic than those in CXCR3-negative naive cells.

The authors made the TRB cDNA libraries by 5' RACE using UMI labels. TCRdb re-called the 5' RACE reads, yielding one record per CDR3 amino acid sequence without DNA. The sample data list around 26,000 distinct CDR3 sequences. CD45RO-CCR7+CD27+CD95- cells counted as naive CD8+ T cells. The material sequenced was naive CXCR3- CD8+ T cells from blood. Regarding subset: CD45RO-CCR7+CD27+CD95- naive CD8+ T cells lacking CXCR3 (TNR3-). The source is a human donor in good health. Some clones in this sample may be carry-over from other donors' samples.

CDR3: CASGVYHEQYF. This chain connects TRBV6-2 or TRBV6-3 to TRBJ2-7. The CDR3 totals 11 residues. Germline values: CDR1 MNHEY, CDR2 SVGEGT.